This T cell receptor beta chain was sequenced for a study of blood T cell repertoires in COVID-19. Across the study: The origin of the acute and convalescent COVID-19 samples was the United States, Italy and Spain. T cells, B-cell-depleted T cells, or PBMCs supplied cDNA or gDNA.

The CDR3 length is 16 residues. Per the germline V gene, CDR1 is KGHSH and CDR2 is LQKENI. With 3 bases clipped from V and 4 bases from J, the junction kept 4 bases outside the gene matches. In the source study's methods: Amplification from reference gene primers served as the basis for estimated nucleated cell counts. Sequencing used immunoSEQ multiplex PCR; TCRdb keeps in-frame clones, though not all of them. Clone size and the V and J calls come from that table; the DNA yielded D and trimming. The data contain fewer than 200,000 clones, around 90% of them singletons. The specimen was peripheral blood. The origin of this receptor is a man aged 35-49 years with active or convalescent COVID-19. This chain uses TRBV18 with TRBJ2-1, with TRBD2 matching over 12 bases. CDR3 amino acids: CASSPAGTSGYNEQFF. DNA for the CDR3: TGTGCCAGCTCACCCGCCGGGACTAGCGGGTACAATGAGCAGTTCTTC.